Below, 17 T cell receptor beta chains from the same sample are listed, as sequenced in a study of shared clonotypes between healthy human individuals. Some clones are missing from TCRdb's copy, which holds only in-frame ones; the method was immunoSEQ multiplex PCR. The data show roughly 2.4 million clones, with approximately 96% seen just once and more than 0.1% held by the top ten. The sequenced material came from naive CD4+ T cells sorted from blood. Stated subset: CD45RA+ positively selected. The receptors here all came from a man aged 18 to 30 in good health.

The chain has TRBV6-1 and TRBJ1-4; maybe TRBD1 (5 bases). With 0 bases removed from V and 5 bases from J, the gap between germline ends came to 16 bases. In germline, CDR1 is MNHNS, CDR2 SASEGT. This CDR3 region has 17 residues. The CDR3 protein is CASSEAYFKGRNEKLFF. The CDR3 region has the DNA TGTGCCAGCAGTGAAGCATATTTCAAGGGGAGGAATGAAAAACTGTTTTTT.

In the case of this clone: A much larger clone differs from this one at a single base, so this may be a read error. The chain uses TRBV28 and TRBJ2-6; unclear D gene. CDR3 length: 13 residues. The V end lost 4 bases, the J end lost 2 bases, and 3 bases lay between the germline ends. CDR1 MDHEN and CDR2 SYDVKM come from the germline V gene. The CDR3 nucleotides read TGTGCCAGCAGTTACGCTGGGGCCAACGTCCTGACTTTC. Translated: CASSYAGANVLTF.

This clone was detected only once. The V gene is TRBV19, the J gene TRBJ2-7; D ambiguous. CDR3 size: 13 residues. Germline V gene sequence: CDR1 LNHDA, CDR2 SQIVND (reference sequence). Deletions cut 0 bases from V and 6 bases from J, with 9 bases between. DNA of the CDR3: TGTGCCAGTAGTATAGATCCCCGGCGCGAGCAGTACTTC. Its protein is CASSIDPRREQYF.

The CDR3 spells CASRRDRGPLGYTF. The CDR3 DNA reads TGTGCCAGCAGACGGGACAGGGGGCCTCTCGGCTACACCTTC. This chain joins TRBV6-6 and TRBJ1-2; 12 positions agree with TRBD1. The length of the CDR3 is 14 residues. Germline lookup yields CDR1 MNHNY and CDR2 SVGAGI (reference sequence). The V segment lost 6 bases and the J segment 8 bases; nucleotides outside the gene matches: 7.

This chain joins TRBV2 and TRBJ2-7, with D unclear. Per germline, CDR1 SNHLY and CDR2 FYNNEI. The CDR3 runs to 15 residues. Trimming left V 6 bases short and J 2 bases short, with 17 bases between. In nucleotides, the CDR3 is TGTGCCAGCAGCCCTCAATTTGGCCGGACCTACGAGCAGTACTTC. Its translation: CASSPQFGRTYEQYF.

This rearrangement joins TRBV2 to TRBJ1-1; D gene ambiguous. Germline values: CDR1 SNHLY, CDR2 FYNNEI. V lost 6 bases and J 0 bases, leaving 8 bases between the germline ends. The CDR3 runs 13 residues. CDR3: CASSLELNTEAFF. CDR3 in DNA: TGTGCCAGCAGCTTAGAGTTGAACACTGAAGCTTTCTTT.

This chain uses TRBV30 with TRBJ1-4; D gene unclear. Germline CDR1 and CDR2: GTSNPN and SVGIG (reference sequence). CDR3 length equals 14 residues. V lost 1 base, J lost 5 bases, and 11 bases lay in between. This chain's CDR3 is CAWSGGSLNEKLFF. The CDR3 bases are TGTGCCTGGAGTGGAGGCAGCTTGAATGAAAAACTGTTTTTT.

Only one count was recorded for this clone. The chain carries TRBV5-6 and TRBJ2-3, with TRBD1 identical over 9 bases. With 4 bases clipped from V and 3 bases from J, the junction kept 9 bases outside the gene matches. Germline V CDR1 and CDR2: SGHDT, YYEEEE. The CDR3 contains 16 residues. The CDR3 region is CASSNGTGKTTDTQYF. CDR3 bases: TGTGCCAGCAGCAACGGGACAGGGAAGACAACAGATACGCAGTATTTT. The full variable domain, with the rest looked up from reference TRBV5-6 and TRBJ2-3, is DAGVTQSPTHLIKTRGQQVTLRCSPKSGHDTVSWYQQALGQGPQFIFQYYEEEERQRGNFPDRFSGHQFPNYSSELNVNALLLGDSALYLCASSNGTGKTTDTQYFGPGTRLTVL.

This chain joins TRBV19 and TRBJ1-3; D gene unclear. Germline V lookup: CDR1 LNHDA, CDR2 SQIVND (reference sequence). Trimming cost V 4 bases and J 0 bases, with 16 bases left between them. There are 17 residues in the CDR3. The CDR3 loop is CASSTPLSRRSGNTIYF. In DNA, the CDR3 is TGTGCCAGTAGTACTCCTCTGTCTCGGCGCTCTGGAAACACCATATATTTT.

For this clone: Other DNA sequences within the sample encode an identical CDR3. J is TRBJ1-4 and V is TRBV28; D remains ambiguous. V lost 6 bases and J 0 bases, leaving 11 bases between the germline ends. The CDR3 runs to 15 residues. Germline V gene lookup returns CDR1 MDHEN and CDR2 SYDVKM. CDR3 DNA: TGTGCCAGCAGCCTCGCCGGGACAACTAATGAAAAACTGTTTTTT. Protein: CASSLAGTTNEKLFF.

The chain employs TRBV7-2 and TRBJ2-7; D ambiguous. Trimming removed 5 bases at V and 6 bases at J, with 11 bases between. CDR1 SGHTA and CDR2 FQGNSA come from the germline V gene. This CDR3 spans 12 amino acids. CDR3 sequence reads: CASSPAASEQYF. The CDR3 region has the DNA TGTGCCAGCAGCCCAGCCGCCTCCGAGCAGTACTTC. The full variable domain, completed using reference TRBV7-2 and TRBJ2-7, is GAGVSQSPSNKVTEKGKDVELRCDPISGHTALYWYRQSLGQGLEFLIYFQGNSAPDKSGLPSDRFSAERTGGSVSTLTIQRTQQEDSAVYLCASSPAASEQYFGPGTRLTVT.

The chain couples TRBV16 to TRBJ2-2, with D tentatively TRBD2 (6 bases). Looked up from germline, CDR1 is KGHSY and CDR2 is FQNENV. Trimming stripped 3 bases from V and 7 bases from J, with 15 bases between. The CDR3 spans 15 residues. The CDR3 reads CASSQSREVGGELFF. The CDR3 nucleotides are TGTGCCAGCAGCCAGTCGCGGGAAGTAGGCGGGGAGCTGTTTTTT.

V usage is TRBV11-3 and J usage is TRBJ2-4; D is ambiguous. The V and J ends lost 1 base and 3 bases respectively, with 4 bases between them. The CDR3 runs to 13 residues. Germline-derived CDR1 and CDR2 are SGHNT and YENEEA. The CDR3 DNA follows: TGTGCCAGCAGCTTAGGGGGCAAAAACATTCAGTACTTC. As protein: CASSLGGKNIQYF.

The chain recombines TRBV7-2 with TRBJ2-5; no definite D call. The CDR3 has 15 residues. V was trimmed by 2 bases and J by 0 bases, leaving 10 bases between them. Germline lookup yields CDR1 SGHTA and CDR2 FQGNSA. The CDR3 DNA reads as TGTGCCAGCAGCTTAAGACTGATATACCAAGAGACCCAGTACTTC. This codes for CASSLRLIYQETQYF.

The chain uses TRBV10-2 and TRBJ1-1, with 7 bases fitting TRBD1. The CDR3 is 14 amino acids. Germline V gene lookup returns CDR1 WSHSY and CDR2 SAAADI. After removal of 6 bases from V and 2 bases from J, the junction contained 6 bases not matched to a gene. CDR3 sequence (DNA): TGCGCCAGCAGGGAGGACAGGAGTAACACTGAAGCTTTCTTT. As protein: CASREDRSNTEAFF.

V and J are TRBV6-6 and TRBJ1-5; no clear D. The V end was cut by 6 bases, the J end by 3 bases, with 12 bases between. The CDR3 sequence is 14 residues long. Germline CDR1 MNHNY, CDR2 SVGAGI (reference sequence). CDR3 amino acids: CASRPGRVNQPQHF. CDR3 in DNA: TGTGCCAGCAGGCCAGGACGGGTCAATCAGCCCCAGCATTTT.

The chain is built from TRBV5-1 and TRBJ2-5, with 10 bases fitting TRBD1. The V segment lost 3 bases and the J segment 4 bases; nucleotides outside the gene matches: 9. Germline CDR1 reads SGHRS; CDR2 reads YFSETQ. The length of the CDR3 is 16 residues. CDR3 DNA: TGCGCCAGCAGCTCAGGACAGGGGGGTGTTAGAGAGACCCAGTACTTC. It yields the protein CASSSGQGGVRETQYF.